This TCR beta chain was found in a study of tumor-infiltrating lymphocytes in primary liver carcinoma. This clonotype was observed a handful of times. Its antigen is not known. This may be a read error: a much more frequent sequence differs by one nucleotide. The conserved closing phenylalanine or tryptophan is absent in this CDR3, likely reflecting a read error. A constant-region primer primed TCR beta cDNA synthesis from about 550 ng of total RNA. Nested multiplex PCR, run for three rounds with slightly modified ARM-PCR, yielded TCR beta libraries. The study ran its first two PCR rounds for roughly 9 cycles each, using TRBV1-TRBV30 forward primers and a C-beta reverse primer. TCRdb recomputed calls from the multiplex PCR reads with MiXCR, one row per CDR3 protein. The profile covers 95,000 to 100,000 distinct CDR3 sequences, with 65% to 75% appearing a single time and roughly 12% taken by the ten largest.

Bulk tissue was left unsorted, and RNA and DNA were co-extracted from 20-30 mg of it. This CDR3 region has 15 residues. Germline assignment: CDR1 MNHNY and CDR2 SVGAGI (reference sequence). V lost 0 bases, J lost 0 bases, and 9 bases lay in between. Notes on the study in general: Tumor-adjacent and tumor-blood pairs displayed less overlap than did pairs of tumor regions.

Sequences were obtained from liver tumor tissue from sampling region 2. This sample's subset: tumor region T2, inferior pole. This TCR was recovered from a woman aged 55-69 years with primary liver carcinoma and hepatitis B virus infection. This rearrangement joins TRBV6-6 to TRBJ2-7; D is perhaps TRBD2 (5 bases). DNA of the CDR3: TGTGCCAGCAGTTACTCCGCGGGTAGCTCCTACGAGCAGTACCTC. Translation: CASSYSAGSSYEQYL.